The 4 T cell receptor beta chains in this list originate from one sample, sequenced in a study of cytomegalovirus exposure and HLA in healthy donors. Sequencing was performed with immunoSEQ multiplex PCR; in TCRdb, only in-frame clones are kept and a portion is missing. The profile covers about 190,000 clones, with around 81% appearing a single time and 2.5% to 3.5% taken by the ten largest. Input material: PBMCs. The receptor set was obtained from a young woman in good health and CMV-seropositive.

The chain recombines TRBV5-4 with TRBJ2-2, with D unclear. Germline-derived CDR1 and CDR2 are SGHNT and YYREEE (reference sequence). V was shortened by 4 bases and J by 6 bases, with 13 bases between the two germline ends. The CDR3 extends over 14 amino acids. The CDR3 here is CASSHPPGSGELFF. The CDR3 coding sequence is TGTGCCAGCAGCCACCCACCGGGTTCCGGGGAGCTGTTTTTT.

The rearrangement joins TRBV11-2 to TRBJ1-6, with 8 bases aligning to TRBD1. The CDR3 spans 17 residues. Trimming removed 6 bases from V and 0 bases from J; junction bases left unmatched: 7. CDR1 and CDR2 (germline): SGHAT, FQNNGV. The CDR3 here is CASRDTGGSSYNSPLHF. Here the CDR3 DNA reads TGTGCCAGCAGAGACACAGGGGGTAGCTCCTATAATTCACCCCTCCACTTT.

This CDR3 reads CASPRRQFF. DNA for the CDR3: TGTGCCAGTCCTCGGAGGCAGTTCTTC. This sequence joins TRBV6-5 and TRBJ2-1; D is unresolved. Germline loops: CDR1 MNHEY, CDR2 SVGAGI. This CDR3 contains 9 residues. Trimming pared 9 bases from V and 12 bases from J, leaving 9 bases between.

V usage is TRBV2 and J usage is TRBJ2-7; tentative D call: TRBD1 (5 bases). The V gene lost 10 bases and the J gene lost 1 base, with 17 bases spanning the gap. The CDR3 has 14 residues. Per the germline V gene, CDR1 is SNHLY and CDR2 is FYNNEI. CDR3 coding DNA: TGTGCCACGCAAGGGGTCCTAATTTCCTACGAGCAGTACTTC. Protein: CATQGVLISYEQYF.